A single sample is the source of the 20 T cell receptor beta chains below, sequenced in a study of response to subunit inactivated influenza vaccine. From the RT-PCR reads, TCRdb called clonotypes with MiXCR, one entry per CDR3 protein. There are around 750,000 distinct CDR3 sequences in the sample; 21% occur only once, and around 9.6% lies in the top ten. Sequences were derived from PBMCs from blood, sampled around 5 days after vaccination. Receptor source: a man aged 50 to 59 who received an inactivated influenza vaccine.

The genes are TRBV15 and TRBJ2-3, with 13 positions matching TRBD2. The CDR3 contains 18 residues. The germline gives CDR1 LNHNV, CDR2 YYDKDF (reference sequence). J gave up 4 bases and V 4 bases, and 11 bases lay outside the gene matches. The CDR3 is CATSTSGTSGVGPDTQYF. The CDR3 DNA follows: TGTGCCACCAGCACCTCCGGGACTAGCGGGGTCGGTCCAGATACGCAGTATTTT.

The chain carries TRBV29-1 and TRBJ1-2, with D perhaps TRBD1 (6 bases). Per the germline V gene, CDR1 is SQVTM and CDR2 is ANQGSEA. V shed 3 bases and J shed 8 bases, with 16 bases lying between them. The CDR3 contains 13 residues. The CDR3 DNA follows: TGCAGCGTTGAGGGGGGGCGAGGCGGCGGCTACACCTTC. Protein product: CSVEGGRGGGYTF. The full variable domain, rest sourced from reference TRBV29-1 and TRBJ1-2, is SAVISQKPSRDICQRGTSLTIQCQVDSQVTMMFWYRQQPGQSLTLIATANQGSEATYESGFVIDKFPISRPNLTFSTLTVSNMSPEDSSIYLCSVEGGRGGGYTFGSGTRLTVV.

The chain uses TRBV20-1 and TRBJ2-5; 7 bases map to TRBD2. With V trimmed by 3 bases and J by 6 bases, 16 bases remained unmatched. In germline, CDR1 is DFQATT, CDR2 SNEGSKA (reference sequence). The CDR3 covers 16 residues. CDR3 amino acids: CSASLAGLRIKKTQYF. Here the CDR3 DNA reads TGCAGTGCTAGTTTAGCGGGCCTGAGGATTAAAAAGACCCAGTACTTC.

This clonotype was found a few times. CDR3 protein: CASSPRGMGTDTQYF. In DNA, the CDR3 is TGTGCCAGCAGCCCCCGCGGGATGGGGACAGATACGCAGTATTTT. This chain links TRBV7-3 with TRBJ2-3, with D maybe TRBD2 (6 bases). CDR3 size: 15 residues. Germline V gene data show CDR1 as SGHTA and CDR2 as FQGTGA. Trimming shortened V by 5 bases and J by 3 bases, and 15 bases separated the two germline ends.

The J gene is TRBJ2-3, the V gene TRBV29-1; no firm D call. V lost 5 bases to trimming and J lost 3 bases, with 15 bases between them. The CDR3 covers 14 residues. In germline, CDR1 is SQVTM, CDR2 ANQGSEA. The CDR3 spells CSVLATVRTDTQYF. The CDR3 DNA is TGCAGCGTTTTGGCGACTGTGCGGACAGATACGCAGTATTTT.

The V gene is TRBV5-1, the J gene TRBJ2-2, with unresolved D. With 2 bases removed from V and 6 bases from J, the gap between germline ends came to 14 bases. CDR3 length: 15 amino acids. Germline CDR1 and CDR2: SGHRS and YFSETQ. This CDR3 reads CASSFLQAKAGELFF. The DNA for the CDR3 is TGCGCCAGCAGCTTTCTGCAGGCTAAGGCCGGGGAGCTGTTTTTT. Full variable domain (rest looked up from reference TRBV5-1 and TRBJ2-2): KAGVTQTPRYLIKTRGQQVTLSCSPISGHRSVSWYQQTPGQGLQFLFEYFSETQRNKGNFPGRFSGRQFSNSRSEMNVSTLELGDSALYLCASSFLQAKAGELFFGEGSRLTVL.

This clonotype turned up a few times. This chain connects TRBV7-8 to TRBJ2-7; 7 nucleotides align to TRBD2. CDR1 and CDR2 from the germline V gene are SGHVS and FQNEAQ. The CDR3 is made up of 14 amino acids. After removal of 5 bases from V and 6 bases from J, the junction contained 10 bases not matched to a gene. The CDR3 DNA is TGTGCCAGCAGCCCAAGGGAGGGGATCGGCGAGCAGTACTTC. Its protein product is CASSPREGIGEQYF.

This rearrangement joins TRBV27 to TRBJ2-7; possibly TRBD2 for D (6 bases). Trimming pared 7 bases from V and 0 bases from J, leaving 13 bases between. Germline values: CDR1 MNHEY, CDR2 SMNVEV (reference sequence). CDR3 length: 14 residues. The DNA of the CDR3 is TGTGCCAGCAATCTAGCGTCCAGCTCCTACGAGCAGTACTTC. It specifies CASNLASSSYEQYF.

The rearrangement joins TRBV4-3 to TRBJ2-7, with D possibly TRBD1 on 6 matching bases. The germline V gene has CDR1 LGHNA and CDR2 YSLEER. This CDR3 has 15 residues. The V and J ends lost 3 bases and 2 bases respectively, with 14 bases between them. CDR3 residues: CASSQIPGTTYEQYF. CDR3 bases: TGCGCCAGCAGCCAGATCCCCGGGACAACCTACGAGCAGTACTTC.

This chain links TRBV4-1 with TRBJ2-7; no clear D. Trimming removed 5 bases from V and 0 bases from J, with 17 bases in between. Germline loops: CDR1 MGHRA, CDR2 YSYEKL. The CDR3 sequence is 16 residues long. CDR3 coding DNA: TGCGCCAGCAGCGGCACCTCGGGTCCCGTCTCCTACGAGCAGTACTTC. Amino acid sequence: CASSGTSGPVSYEQYF.

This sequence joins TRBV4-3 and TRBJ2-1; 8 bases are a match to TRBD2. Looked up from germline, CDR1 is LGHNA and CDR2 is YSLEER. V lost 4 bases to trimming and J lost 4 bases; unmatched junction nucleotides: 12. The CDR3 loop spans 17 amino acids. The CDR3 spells CASSPIVNTGGYNEQFF. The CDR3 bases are TGCGCCAGCAGCCCCATCGTCAATACGGGAGGGTACAATGAGCAGTTCTTC.

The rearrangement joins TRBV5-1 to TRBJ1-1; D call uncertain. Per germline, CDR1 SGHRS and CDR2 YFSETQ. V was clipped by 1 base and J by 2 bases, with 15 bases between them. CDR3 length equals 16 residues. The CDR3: CASSLRGLDLNTEAFF. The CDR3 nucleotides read TGCGCCAGCAGCTTGCGTGGACTCGACCTCAACACTGAAGCTTTCTTT.

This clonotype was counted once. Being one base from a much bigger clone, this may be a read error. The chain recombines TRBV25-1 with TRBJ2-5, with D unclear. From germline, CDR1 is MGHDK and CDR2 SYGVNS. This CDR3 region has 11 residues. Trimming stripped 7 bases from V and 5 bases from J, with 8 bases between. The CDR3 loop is CASTMGETQYF. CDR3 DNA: TGTGCCAGCACTATGGGGGAGACCCAGTACTTC.

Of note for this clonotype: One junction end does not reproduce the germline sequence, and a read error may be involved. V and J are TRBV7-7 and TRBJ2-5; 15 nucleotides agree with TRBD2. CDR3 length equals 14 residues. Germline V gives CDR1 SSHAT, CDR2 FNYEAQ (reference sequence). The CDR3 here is CASSRTSGGASQYF. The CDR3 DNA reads TGTGCTAGCAGCAGGACTAGCGGGGGGGCATCCCAGTACTTC.

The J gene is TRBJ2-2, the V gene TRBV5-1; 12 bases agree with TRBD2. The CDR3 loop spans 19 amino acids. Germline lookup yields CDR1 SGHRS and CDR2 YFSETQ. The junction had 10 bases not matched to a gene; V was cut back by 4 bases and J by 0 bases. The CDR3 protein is CASSIGLAGPGTNTGELFF. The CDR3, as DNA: TGCGCCAGCAGCATAGGACTAGCGGGACCAGGGACGAACACCGGGGAGCTGTTTTTT.

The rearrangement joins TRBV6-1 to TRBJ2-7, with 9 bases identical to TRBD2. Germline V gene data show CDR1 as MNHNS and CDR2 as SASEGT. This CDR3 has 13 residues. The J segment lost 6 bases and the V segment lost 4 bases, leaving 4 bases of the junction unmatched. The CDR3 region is CASSGGGGAEQYF. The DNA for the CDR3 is TGTGCCAGCAGTGGCGGGGGGGGAGCCGAGCAGTACTTC.

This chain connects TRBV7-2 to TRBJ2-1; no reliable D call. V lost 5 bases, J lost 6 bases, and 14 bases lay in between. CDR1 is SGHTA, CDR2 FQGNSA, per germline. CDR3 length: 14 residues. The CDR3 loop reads CASSPPHNSNEQFF. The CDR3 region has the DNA TGTGCCAGCAGCCCGCCACACAATTCCAATGAGCAGTTCTTC.

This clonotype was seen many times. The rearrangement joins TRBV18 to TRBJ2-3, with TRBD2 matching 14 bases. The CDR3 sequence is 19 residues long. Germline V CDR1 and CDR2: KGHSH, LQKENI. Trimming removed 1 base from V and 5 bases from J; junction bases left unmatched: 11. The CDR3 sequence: CASSPLTGTSGRRGDTQYF. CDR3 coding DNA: TGTGCCAGCTCACCACTGACCGGGACTAGCGGGAGACGGGGAGATACGCAGTATTTT.

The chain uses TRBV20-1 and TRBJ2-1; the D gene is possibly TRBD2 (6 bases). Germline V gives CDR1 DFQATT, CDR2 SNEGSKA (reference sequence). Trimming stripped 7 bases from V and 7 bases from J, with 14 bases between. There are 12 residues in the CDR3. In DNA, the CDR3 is TGCAGTGAACCGGGACTGAATAATGAGCAGTTCTTC. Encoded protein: CSEPGLNNEQFF.

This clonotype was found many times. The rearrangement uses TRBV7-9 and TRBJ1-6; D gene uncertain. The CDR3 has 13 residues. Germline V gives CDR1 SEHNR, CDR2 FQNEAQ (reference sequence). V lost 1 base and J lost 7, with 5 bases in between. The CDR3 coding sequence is TGTGCCAGCAGCTTAGACGGGAATTCACCCCTCCACTTT. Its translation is CASSLDGNSPLHF. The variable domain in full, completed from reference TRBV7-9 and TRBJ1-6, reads DTGVSQNPRHKITKRGQNVTFRCDPISEHNRLYWYRQTLGQGPEFLTYFQNEAQLEKSRLLSDRFSAERPKGSFSTLEIQRTEQGDSAMYLCASSLDGNSPLHFGNGTRLTVT.